This T cell receptor (beta chain) was identified in a study of cytomegalovirus exposure and HLA in healthy donors. Whole-study context: Later analysis reported that the roughly 130 validation repertoires shared the platform of the approximately 670 first-cohort repertoires.

The CDR3 is 15 amino acids. The germline V and J ends were trimmed by 4 bases and 5 bases, with 17 bases remaining between them. Looked up from germline, CDR1 is LNHDA and CDR2 is SQIVND (reference sequence). Profiled with immunoSEQ multiplex PCR; TCRdb holds only in-frame clones, not every one. The profile shows 280,000 or so clones, 88% of them singletons. This clone has only a few counts. Antigen unknown. Study results and caveats: Subsequent analysis of the approximately 110 validation repertoires found a tendency for first-cohort TCR clusters to co-occur. A few of the chains that were CMV-associated were confirmed in vitro to be specific for CMV antigens. The study recorded about 150 TCR beta chains that were cytomegalovirus-associated.

The chain carries TRBV19 and TRBJ1-1; D is undetermined. The TCR comes from a woman aged 18-30 years in good health and CMV-seronegative. The specimen sequenced was PBMCs. The CDR3: CASSSMLRRATEAFF. Here the CDR3 DNA reads TGTGCCAGTAGTAGTATGTTACGAAGAGCTACTGAAGCTTTCTTT.